The clone carrying this TCR beta chain was seen ten or more times. Its antigen is still unknown. After 5'RACE with constant-segment primers, TCR alpha and TCR beta cDNA libraries carrying sample barcodes and UMIs were obtained. MiXCR, run by TCRdb on the 5' RACE reads, gives a single entry per CDR3 protein. The data hold more than 150,000 distinct CDR3 sequences, with about 21% observed a single time. This CDR3 comprises 15 residues. V shed 7 bases and J shed 3 bases, with 19 bases lying between them. This entry belongs to a study of T-cell memory formation after mild COVID-19. Study outcomes and limitations: The appearance of some responding clones in pre-infection memory suggested that cross-reactive memory joined. Clones that shrank (day 15 to 85) were balanced CD4/CD8, whereas later expanders leaned CD4+.

This TCR derives from an adult woman who had mild COVID-19 (a few samples of this study predate the infection). Cell type and time point are not known. Sequenced sample: PBMCs or a T cell subset sorted from them (not recorded which). V gene TRBV12-3 or TRBV12-4 combines with J gene TRBJ2-7; D perhaps matches TRBD1 (5 bases). The CDR3 DNA follows: TGTGCCAGCACCCTTAGGGGCGGACCCGGCTACGAGCAGTACTTC. Translation gives CASTLRGGPGYEQYF.